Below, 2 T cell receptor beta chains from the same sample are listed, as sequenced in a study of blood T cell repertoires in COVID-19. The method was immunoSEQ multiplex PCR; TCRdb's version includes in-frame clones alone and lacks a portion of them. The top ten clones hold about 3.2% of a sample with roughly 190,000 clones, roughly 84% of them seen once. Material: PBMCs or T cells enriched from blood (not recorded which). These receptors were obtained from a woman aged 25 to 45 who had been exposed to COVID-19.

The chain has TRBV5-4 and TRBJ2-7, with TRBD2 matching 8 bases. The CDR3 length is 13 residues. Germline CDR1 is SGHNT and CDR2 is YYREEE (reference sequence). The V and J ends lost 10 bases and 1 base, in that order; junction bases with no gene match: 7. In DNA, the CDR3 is TGTGCCCTAAAACGGGGGGGTTCCTACGAGCAGTACTTC. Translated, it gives CALKRGGSYEQYF.

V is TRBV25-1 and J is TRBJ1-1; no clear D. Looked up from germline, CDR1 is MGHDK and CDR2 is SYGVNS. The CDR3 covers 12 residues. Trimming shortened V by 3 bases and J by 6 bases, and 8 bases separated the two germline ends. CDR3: CASSESVAEAFF. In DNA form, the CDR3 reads TGTGCCAGCAGTGAGTCCGTCGCTGAAGCTTTCTTT.